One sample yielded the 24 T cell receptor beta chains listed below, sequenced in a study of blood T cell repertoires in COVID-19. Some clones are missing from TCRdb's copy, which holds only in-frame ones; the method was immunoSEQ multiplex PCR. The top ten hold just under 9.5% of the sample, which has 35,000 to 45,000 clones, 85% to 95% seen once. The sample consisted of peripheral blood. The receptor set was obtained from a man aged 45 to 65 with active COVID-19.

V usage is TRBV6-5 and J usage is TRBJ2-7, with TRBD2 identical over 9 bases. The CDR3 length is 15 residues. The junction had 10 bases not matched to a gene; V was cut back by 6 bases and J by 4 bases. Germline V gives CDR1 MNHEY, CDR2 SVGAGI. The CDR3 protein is CASRGISGSQYEQYF. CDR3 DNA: TGTGCCAGCAGGGGAATTAGCGGGAGTCAATACGAGCAGTACTTC.

CDR3 sequence reads: CASSLFVGVSHEQYF. DNA of the CDR3: TGCGCCAGCAGCTTGTTCGTCGGAGTTTCCCACGAGCAGTACTTC. This sequence joins TRBV5-1 and TRBJ2-7, with D uncertain. This CDR3 spans 15 amino acids. Germline CDR1 reads SGHRS; CDR2 reads YFSETQ. V was clipped by 1 base and J by 5 bases, with 16 bases between them.

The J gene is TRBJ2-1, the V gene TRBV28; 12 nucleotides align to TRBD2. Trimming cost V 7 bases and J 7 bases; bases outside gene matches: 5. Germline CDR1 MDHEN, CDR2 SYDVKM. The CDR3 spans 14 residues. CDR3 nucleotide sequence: TGTGCCAGCACTAGCGGGAGGGCCCGGAATGAGCAGTTCTTC. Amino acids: CASTSGRARNEQFF.

CDR3 nucleotides: TGTGCCAGCAGCTGGACAGGGGGCCCCTACGAGCAGTACTTC. Its translation is CASSWTGGPYEQYF. The chain is built from TRBV7-9 and TRBJ2-7; 11 bases match TRBD1. This CDR3 is built from 14 residues. Trimming removed 4 bases from V and 2 bases from J; junction bases left unmatched: 1. Per the germline V gene, CDR1 is SEHNR and CDR2 is FQNEAQ (reference sequence).

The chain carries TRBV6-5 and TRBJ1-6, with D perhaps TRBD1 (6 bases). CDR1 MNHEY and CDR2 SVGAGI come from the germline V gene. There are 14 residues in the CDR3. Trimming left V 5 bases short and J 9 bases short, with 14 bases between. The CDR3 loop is CASSRDIMGSPLHF. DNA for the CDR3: TGTGCCAGCAGTCGGGACATAATGGGTTCACCCCTCCACTTT.

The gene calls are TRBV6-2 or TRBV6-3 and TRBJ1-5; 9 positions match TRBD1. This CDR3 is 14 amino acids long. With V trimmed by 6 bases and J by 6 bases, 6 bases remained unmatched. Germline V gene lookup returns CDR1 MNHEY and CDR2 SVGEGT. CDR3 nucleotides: TGTGCCAGCAGCATTACAGGGGGCGGTCAGCCCCAGCATTTT. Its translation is CASSITGGGQPQHF.

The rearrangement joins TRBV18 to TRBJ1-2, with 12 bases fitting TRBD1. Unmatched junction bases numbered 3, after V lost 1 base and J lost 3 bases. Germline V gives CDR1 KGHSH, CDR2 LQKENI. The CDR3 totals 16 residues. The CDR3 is CASSPRGQGADYGYTF. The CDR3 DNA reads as TGTGCCAGCTCACCACGGGGACAGGGGGCGGACTATGGCTACACCTTC.

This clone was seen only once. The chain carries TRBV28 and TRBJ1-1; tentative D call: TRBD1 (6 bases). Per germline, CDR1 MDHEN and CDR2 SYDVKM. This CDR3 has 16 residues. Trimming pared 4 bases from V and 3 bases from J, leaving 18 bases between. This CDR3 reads CASSSSPGVYYTEAFF. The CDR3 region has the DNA TGTGCCAGCAGTTCTTCACCAGGGGTTTACTACACTGAAGCTTTCTTT.

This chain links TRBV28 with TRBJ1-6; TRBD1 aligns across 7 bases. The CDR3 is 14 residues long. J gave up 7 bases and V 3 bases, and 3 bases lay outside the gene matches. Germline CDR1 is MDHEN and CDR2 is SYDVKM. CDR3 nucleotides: TGTGCCAGCAGTTTCGGAGGGGGCAATTCACCCCTCCACTTT. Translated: CASSFGGGNSPLHF.

CDR3 sequence (DNA): TGCGCCAGCAGCTTCACGGGAAGCACTAATGAAAAACTGTTTTTT. It codes for CASSFTGSTNEKLFF. J is TRBJ1-4 and V is TRBV5-1; D unresolved. Trimming pared 2 bases from V and 2 bases from J, leaving 10 bases between. The germline V gene has CDR1 SGHRS and CDR2 YFSETQ. The CDR3 extends over 15 amino acids. Supplemented by reference TRBV5-1 and TRBJ1-4, the full variable domain reads KAGVTQTPRYLIKTRGQQVTLSCSPISGHRSVSWYQQTPGQGLQFLFEYFSETQRNKGNFPGRFSGRQFSNSRSEMNVSTLELGDSALYLCASSFTGSTNEKLFFGSGTQLSVL.

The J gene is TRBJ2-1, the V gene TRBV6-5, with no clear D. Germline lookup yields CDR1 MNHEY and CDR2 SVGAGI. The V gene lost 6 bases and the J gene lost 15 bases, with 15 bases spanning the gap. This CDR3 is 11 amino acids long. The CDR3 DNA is TGTGCCAGCAGAGGCACTATGATGTGGTTCTTC. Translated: CASRGTMMWFF.

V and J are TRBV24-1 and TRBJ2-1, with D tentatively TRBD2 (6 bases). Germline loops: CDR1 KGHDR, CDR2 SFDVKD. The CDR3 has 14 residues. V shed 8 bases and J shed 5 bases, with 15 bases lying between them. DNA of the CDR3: TGTGCCACCAAGGAGGGAGGACTAAACAATGAGCAGTTCTTC. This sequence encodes CATKEGGLNNEQFF.

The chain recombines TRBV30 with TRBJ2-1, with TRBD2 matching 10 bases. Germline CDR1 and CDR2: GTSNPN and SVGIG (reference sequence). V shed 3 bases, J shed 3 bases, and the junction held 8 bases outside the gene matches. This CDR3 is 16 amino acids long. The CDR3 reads CAWRPTSGIVYNEQFF. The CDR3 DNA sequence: TGTGCCTGGAGGCCAACTAGCGGGATTGTCTACAATGAGCAGTTCTTC. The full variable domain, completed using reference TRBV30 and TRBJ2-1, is SQTIHQWPATLVQPVGSPLSLECTVEGTSNPNLYWYRQAAGRGLQLLFYSVGIGQISSEVPQNLSASRPQDRQFILSSKKLLLSDSGFYLCAWRPTSGIVYNEQFFGPGTRLTVL.

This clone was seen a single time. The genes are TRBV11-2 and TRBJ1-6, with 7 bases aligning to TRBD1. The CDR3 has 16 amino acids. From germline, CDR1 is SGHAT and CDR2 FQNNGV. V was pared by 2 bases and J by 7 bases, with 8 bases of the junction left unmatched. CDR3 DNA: TGTGCCAGCAGCTTAAGTGTGGGACAGAAAAATTCACCCCTCCACTTT. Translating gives CASSLSVGQKNSPLHF.

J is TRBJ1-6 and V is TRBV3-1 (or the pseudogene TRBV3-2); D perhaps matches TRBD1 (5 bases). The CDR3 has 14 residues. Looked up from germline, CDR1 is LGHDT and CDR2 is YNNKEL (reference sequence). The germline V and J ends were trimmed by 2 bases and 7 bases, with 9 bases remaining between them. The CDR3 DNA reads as TGTGCCAGCAGCCAACAGCAGGGAAATTCACCCCTCCACTTT. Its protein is CASSQQQGNSPLHF.

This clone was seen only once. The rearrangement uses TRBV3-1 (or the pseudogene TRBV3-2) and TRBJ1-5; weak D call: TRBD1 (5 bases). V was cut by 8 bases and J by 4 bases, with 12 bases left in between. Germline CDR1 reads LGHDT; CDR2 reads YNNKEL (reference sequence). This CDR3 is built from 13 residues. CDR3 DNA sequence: TGTGCCAGCTCGGAAGGGGAAAATCAGCCCCAGCATTTT. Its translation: CASSEGENQPQHF.

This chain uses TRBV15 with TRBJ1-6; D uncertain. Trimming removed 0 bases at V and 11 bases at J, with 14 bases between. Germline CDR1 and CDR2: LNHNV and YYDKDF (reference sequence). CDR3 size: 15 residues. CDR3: CATSREAVRGTPLHF. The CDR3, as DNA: TGTGCCACCAGCAGAGAGGCAGTACGAGGGACACCCCTCCACTTT. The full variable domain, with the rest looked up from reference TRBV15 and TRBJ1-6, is DAMVIQNPRYQVTQFGKPVTLSCSQTLNHNVMYWYQQKSSQAPKLLFHYYDKDFNNEADTPDNFQSRRPNTSFCFLDIRSPGLGDTAMYLCATSREAVRGTPLHFGNGTRLTVT.

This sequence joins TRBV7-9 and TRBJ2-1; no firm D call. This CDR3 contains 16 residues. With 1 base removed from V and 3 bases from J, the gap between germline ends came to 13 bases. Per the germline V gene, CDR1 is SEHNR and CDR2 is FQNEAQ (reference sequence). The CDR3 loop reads CASSLGLLQRYNEQFF. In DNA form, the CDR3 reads TGTGCCAGCAGCTTAGGTCTCCTTCAGCGCTACAATGAGCAGTTCTTC.

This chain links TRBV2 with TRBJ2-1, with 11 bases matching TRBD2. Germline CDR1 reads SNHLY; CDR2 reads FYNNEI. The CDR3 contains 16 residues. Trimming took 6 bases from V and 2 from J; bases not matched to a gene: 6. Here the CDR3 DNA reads TGTGCCAGCAGGGGGACTAGCGGAAAGCCCTACAATGAGCAGTTCTTC. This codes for CASRGTSGKPYNEQFF.

The CDR3 protein is CAITTGVDYGYTF. As DNA, the CDR3 is TGTGCCATTACTACAGGGGTCGACTATGGCTACACCTTC. The chain combines TRBV19 with TRBJ1-2; 7 nucleotides agree with TRBD1. The CDR3 is 13 amino acids. In germline, CDR1 is LNHDA, CDR2 SQIVND (reference sequence). V was pared by 10 bases and J by 3 bases, with 8 bases of the junction left unmatched.

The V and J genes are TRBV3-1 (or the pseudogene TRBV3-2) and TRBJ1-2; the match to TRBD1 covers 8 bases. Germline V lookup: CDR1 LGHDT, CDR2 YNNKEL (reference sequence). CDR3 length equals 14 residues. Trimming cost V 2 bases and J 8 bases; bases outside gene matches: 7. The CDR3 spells CASSQSGQGAGYTF. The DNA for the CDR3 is TGTGCCAGCAGCCAATCGGGGCAGGGGGCAGGCTACACCTTC.

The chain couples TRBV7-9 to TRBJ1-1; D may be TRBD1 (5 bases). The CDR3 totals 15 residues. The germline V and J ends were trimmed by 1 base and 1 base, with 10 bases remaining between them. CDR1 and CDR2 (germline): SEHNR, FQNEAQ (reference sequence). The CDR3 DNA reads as TGTGCCAGCAGCTTAGTTTCGACAGAGAACACTGAAGCTTTCTTT. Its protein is CASSLVSTENTEAFF.

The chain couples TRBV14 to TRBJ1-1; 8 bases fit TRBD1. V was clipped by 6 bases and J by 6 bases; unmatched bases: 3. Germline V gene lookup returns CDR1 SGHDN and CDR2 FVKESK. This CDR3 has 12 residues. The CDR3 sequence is CASSRQGPEAFF. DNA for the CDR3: TGTGCCAGCAGTCGACAGGGGCCTGAAGCTTTCTTT.

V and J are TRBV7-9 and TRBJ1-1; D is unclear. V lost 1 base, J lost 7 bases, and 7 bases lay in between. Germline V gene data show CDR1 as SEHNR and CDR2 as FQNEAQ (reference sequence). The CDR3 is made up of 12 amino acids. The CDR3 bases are TGTGCCAGCAGCTTAGTGGCAGGTGAAGCTTTCTTT. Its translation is CASSLVAGEAFF.